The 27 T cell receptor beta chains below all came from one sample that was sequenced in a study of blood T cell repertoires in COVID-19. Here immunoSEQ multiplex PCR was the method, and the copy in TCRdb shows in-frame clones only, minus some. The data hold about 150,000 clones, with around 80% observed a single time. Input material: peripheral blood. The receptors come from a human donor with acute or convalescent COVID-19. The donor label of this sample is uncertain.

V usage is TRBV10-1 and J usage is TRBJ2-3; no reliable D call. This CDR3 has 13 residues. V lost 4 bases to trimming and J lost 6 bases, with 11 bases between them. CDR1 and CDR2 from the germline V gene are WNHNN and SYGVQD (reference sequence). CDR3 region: CASSGPSSDTQYF. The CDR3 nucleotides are TGCGCCAGCAGTGGCCCGAGTTCGGATACGCAGTATTTT.

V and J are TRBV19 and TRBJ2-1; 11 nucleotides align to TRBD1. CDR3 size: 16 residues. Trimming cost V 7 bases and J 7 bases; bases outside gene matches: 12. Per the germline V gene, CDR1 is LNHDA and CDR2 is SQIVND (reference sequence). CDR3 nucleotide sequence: TGTGCCAGTACCTCAAGAGGGACAGGGGGTAGTAATGAGCAGTTCTTC. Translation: CASTSRGTGGSNEQFF.

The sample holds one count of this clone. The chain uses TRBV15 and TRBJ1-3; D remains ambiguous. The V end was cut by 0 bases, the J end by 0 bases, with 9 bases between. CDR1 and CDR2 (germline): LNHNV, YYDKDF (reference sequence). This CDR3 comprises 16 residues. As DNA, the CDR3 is TGTGCCACCAGCAGAGATTTCGCCAGCTCTGGAAACACCATATATTTT. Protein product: CATSRDFASSGNTIYF. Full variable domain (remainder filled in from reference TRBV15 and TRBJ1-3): DAMVIQNPRYQVTQFGKPVTLSCSQTLNHNVMYWYQQKSSQAPKLLFHYYDKDFNNEADTPDNFQSRRPNTSFCFLDIRSPGLGDTAMYLCATSRDFASSGNTIYFGEGSWLTVV.

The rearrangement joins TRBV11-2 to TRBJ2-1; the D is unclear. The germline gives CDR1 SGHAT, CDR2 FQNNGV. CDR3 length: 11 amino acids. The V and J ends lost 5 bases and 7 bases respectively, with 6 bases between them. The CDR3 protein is CASSPRNEQFF. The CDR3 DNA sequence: TGTGCCAGCAGCCCTCGGAATGAGCAGTTCTTC.

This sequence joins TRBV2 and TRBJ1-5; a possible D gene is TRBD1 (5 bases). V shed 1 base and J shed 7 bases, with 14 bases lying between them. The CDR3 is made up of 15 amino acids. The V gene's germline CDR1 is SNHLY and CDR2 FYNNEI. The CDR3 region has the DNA TGTGCCAGCAGTGAAGGGAGGGGAGAGGGGCAGCCCCAGCATTTT. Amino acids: CASSEGRGEGQPQHF.

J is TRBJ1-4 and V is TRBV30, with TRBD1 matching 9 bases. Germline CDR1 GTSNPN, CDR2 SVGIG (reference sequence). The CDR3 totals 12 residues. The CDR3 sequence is CAAGTGNEKLFF. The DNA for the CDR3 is TGTGCTGCCGGGACAGGGAATGAAAAACTGTTTTTT. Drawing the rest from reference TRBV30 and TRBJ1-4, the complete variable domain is SQTIHQWPATLVQPVGSPLSLECTVEGTSNPNLYWYRQAAGRGLQLLFYSVGIGQISSEVPQNLSASRPQDRQFILSSKKLLLSDSGFYLCAAGTGNEKLFFGSGTQLSVL.

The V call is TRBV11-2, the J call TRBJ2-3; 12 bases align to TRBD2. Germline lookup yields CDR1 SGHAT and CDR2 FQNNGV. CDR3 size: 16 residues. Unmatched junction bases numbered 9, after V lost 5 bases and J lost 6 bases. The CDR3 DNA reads TGTGCCAGCAGCCTCCGACTAGCGGGGGTGGGGGATACGCAGTATTTT. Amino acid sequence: CASSLRLAGVGDTQYF. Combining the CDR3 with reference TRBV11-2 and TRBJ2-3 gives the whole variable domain EAGVAQSPRYKIIEKRQSVAFWCNPISGHATLYWYQQILGQGPKLLIQFQNNGVVDDSQLPKDRFSAERLKGVDSTLKIQPAKLEDSAVYLCASSLRLAGVGDTQYFGPGTRLTVL.

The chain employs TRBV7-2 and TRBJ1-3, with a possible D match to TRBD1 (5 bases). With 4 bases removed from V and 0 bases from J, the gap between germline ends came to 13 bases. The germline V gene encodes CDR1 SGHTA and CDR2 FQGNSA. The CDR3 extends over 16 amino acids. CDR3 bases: TGTGCCAGCAGCTATAACCGACAGAGCTCTGGAAACACCATATATTTT. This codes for CASSYNRQSSGNTIYF.

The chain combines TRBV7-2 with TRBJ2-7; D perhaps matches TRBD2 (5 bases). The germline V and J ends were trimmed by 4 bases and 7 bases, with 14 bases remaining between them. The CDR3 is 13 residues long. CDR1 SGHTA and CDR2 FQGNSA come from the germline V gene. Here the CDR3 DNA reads TGTGCCAGCAGCTCAACCCCCGAGGGAGAGCAGTACTTC. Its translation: CASSSTPEGEQYF.

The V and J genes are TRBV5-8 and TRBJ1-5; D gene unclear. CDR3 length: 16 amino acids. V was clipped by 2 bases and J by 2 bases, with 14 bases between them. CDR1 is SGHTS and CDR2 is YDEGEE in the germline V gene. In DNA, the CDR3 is TGTGCCAGCAGCTTTCAACGGGGTTCGGGCAATCAGCCCCAGCATTTT. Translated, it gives CASSFQRGSGNQPQHF.

The CDR3 DNA follows: TGTGCCAGCAGTCCTAACCTAATGCGGCAGGGGCCGGCCTTTGTTCAGCCCCAGCATTTT. This gives the protein CASSPNLMRQGPAFVQPQHF. The chain employs TRBV27 and TRBJ1-5; D possibly corresponds to TRBD1 (6 bases). Trimming stripped 5 bases from V and 6 bases from J, with 32 bases between. From germline, CDR1 is MNHEY and CDR2 SMNVEV (reference sequence). The CDR3 contains 20 residues.

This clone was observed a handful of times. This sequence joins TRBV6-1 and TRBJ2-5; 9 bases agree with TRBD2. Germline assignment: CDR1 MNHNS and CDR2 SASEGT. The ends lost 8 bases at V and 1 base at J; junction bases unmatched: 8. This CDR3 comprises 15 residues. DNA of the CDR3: TGTGCCAGCGGAGAAGCGGGGGGTTCCCAAGAGACCCAGTACTTC. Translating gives CASGEAGGSQETQYF.

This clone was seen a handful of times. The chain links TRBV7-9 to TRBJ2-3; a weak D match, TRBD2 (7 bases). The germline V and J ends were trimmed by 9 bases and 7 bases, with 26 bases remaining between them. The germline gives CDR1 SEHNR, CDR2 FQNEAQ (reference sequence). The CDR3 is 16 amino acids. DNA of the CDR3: TGTGCCAGTAAAGGAGGGGGGGACCGACCCATGTATACGCAGTATTTT. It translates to CASKGGGDRPMYTQYF.

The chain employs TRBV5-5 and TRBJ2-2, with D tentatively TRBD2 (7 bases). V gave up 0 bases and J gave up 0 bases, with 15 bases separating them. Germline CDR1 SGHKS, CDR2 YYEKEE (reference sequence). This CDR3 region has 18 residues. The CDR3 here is CASSLVRGGFANTGELFF. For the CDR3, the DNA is TGTGCCAGCAGCTTGGTTAGGGGGGGCTTTGCGAACACCGGGGAGCTGTTTTTT.

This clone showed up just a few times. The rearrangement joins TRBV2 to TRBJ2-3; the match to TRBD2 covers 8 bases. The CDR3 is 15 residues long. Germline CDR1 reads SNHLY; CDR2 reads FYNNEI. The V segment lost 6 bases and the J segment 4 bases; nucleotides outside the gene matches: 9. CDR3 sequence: CASSPSGGAADTQYF. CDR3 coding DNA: TGTGCCAGCAGCCCGAGCGGGGGAGCGGCAGATACGCAGTATTTT. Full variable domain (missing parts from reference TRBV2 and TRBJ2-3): EPEVTQTPSHQVTQMGQEVILRCVPISNHLYFYWYRQILGQKVEFLVSFYNNEISEKSEIFDDQFSVERPDGSNFTLKIRSTKLEDSAMYFCASSPSGGAADTQYFGPGTRLTVL.

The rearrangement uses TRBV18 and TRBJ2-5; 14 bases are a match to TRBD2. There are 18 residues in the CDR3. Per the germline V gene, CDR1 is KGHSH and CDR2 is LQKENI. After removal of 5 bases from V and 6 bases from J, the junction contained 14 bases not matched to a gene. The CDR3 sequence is CASSSPTSGGGSQKTQYF. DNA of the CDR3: TGTGCCAGCTCATCCCCGACTAGCGGGGGGGGTAGTCAGAAGACCCAGTACTTC.

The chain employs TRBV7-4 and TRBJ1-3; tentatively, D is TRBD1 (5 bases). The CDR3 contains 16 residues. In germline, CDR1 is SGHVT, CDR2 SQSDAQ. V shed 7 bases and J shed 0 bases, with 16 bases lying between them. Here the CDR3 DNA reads TGTGCCAGCACACTGGAGGAGGGGAACTCTGGAAACACCATATATTTT. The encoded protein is CASTLEEGNSGNTIYF.

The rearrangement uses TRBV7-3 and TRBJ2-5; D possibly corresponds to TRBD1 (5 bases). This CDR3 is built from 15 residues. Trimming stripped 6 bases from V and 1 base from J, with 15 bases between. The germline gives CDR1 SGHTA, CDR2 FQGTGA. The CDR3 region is CASSKGFRGQETQYF. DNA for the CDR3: TGTGCCAGCAGTAAGGGGTTTAGGGGCCAAGAGACCCAGTACTTC.

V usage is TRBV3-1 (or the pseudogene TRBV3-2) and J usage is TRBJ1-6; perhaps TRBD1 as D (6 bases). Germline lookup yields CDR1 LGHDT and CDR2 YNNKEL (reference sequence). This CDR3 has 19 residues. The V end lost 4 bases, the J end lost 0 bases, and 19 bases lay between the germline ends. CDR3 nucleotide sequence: TGTGCCAGCAGCCGGTCCCTGGACAGCGGGGGCTCCTATAATTCACCCCTCCACTTT. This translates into CASSRSLDSGGSYNSPLHF.

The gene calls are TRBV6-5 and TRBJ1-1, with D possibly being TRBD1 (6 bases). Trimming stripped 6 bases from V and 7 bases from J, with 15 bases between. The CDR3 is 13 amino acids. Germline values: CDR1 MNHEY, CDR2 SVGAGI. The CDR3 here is CASRRGKGVEAFF. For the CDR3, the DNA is TGTGCCAGCAGGAGGGGGAAGGGGGTTGAAGCTTTCTTT.

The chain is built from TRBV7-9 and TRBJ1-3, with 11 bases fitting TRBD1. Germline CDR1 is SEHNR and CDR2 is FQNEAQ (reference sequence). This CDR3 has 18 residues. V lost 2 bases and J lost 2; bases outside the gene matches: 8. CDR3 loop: CASSLWRGQGATGNTIYF. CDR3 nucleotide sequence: TGTGCCAGCAGCTTATGGAGAGGACAGGGGGCGACTGGAAACACCATATATTTT.

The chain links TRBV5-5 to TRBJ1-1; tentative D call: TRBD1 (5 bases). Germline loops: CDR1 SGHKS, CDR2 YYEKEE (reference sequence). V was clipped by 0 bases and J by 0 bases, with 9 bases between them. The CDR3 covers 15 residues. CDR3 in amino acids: CASSLVTAVNTEAFF. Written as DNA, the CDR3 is TGTGCCAGCAGCTTGGTGACAGCTGTGAACACTGAAGCTTTCTTT. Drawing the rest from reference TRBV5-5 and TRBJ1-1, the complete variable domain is DAGVTQSPTHLIKTRGQQVTLRCSPISGHKSVSWYQQVLGQGPQFIFQYYEKEERGRGNFPDRFSARQFPNYSSELNVNALLLGDSALYLCASSLVTAVNTEAFFGQGTRLTVV.

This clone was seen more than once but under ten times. CDR3 sequence (DNA): TGTGCCAGCAGCTTAGACGGGGAGATTACTAACACTGAAGCTTTCTTT. The encoded protein is CASSLDGEITNTEAFF. The chain links TRBV11-1 to TRBJ1-1; D remains ambiguous. The CDR3 extends over 16 amino acids. Germline CDR1 is SGHAT and CDR2 is FQDESV (reference sequence). V dropped 1 base and J dropped 2 bases, with 14 bases sitting between them. Looking up the rest from reference TRBV11-1 and TRBJ1-1 gives the full variable domain: EAEVAQSPRYKITEKSQAVAFWCDPISGHATLYWYRQILGQGPELLVQFQDESVVDDSQLPKDRFSAERLKGVDSTLKIQPAELGDSAMYLCASSLDGEITNTEAFFGQGTRLTVV.

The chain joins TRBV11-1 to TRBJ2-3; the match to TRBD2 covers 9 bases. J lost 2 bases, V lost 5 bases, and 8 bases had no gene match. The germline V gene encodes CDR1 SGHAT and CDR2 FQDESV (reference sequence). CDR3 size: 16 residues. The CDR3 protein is CASSLILAGATDTQYF. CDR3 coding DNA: TGTGCCAGCAGCCTTATACTAGCGGGCGCCACAGATACGCAGTATTTT.

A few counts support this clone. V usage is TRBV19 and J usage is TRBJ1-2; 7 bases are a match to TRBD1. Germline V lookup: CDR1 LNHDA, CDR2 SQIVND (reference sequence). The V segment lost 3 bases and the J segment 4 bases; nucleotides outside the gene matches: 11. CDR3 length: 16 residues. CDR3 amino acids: CASSIAEGNRGYGYTF. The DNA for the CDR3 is TGTGCCAGTAGTATCGCGGAAGGGAACAGGGGCTATGGCTACACCTTC.

In DNA, the CDR3 is TGTGCCAGCAGCGTAGGACGGGGAGGCACAGATACGCAGTATTTT. It is translated as CASSVGRGGTDTQYF. The V call is TRBV9, the J call TRBJ2-3; TRBD2 might be the D (5 bases). Between the trimmed V and J ends, which lost 0 bases and 1 base, there was a span of 9 bases. In germline, CDR1 is SGDLS, CDR2 YYNGEE. The CDR3 has 15 amino acids. Complete variable domain (other parts from reference TRBV9 and TRBJ2-3): DSGVTQTPKHLITATGQRVTLRCSPRSGDLSVYWYQQSLDQGLQFLIQYYNGEERAKGNILERFSAQQFPDLHSELNLSSLELGDSALYFCASSVGRGGTDTQYFGPGTRLTVL.

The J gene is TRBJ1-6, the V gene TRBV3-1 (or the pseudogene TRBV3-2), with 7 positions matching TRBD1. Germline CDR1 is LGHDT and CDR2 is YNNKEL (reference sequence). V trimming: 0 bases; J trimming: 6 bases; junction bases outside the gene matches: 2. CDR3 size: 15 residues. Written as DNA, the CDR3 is TGTGCCAGCAGCCAAGACGACAGGGTTAATTCACCCCTCCACTTT. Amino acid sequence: CASSQDDRVNSPLHF.